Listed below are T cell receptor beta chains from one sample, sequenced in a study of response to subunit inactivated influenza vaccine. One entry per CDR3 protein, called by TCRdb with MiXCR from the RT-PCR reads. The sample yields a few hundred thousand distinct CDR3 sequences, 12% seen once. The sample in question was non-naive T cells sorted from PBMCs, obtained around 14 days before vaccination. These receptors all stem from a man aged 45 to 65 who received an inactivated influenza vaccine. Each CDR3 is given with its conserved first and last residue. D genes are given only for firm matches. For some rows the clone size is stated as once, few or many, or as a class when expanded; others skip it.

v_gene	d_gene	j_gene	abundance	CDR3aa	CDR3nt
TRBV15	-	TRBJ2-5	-	CATSRDPGYTQETQYF	TGTGCCACCAGCAGAGATCCAGGGTATACGCAAGAGACCCAGTACTTC
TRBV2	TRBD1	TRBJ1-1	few	CASSVRTGAFTEAFF	TGTGCCAGCAGTGTACGGACAGGCGCTTTCACTGAAGCTTTCTTT
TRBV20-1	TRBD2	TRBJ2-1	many	CSARGLAGGPYNEQFF	TGCAGTGCTAGAGGGCTAGCGGGGGGGCCATACAATGAGCAGTTCTTC
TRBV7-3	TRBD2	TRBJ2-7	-	CASSSLPGLVYEQYF	TGTGCCAGCAGCTCACTACCGGGACTAGTTTACGAGCAGTACTTC
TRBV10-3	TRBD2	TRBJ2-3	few	CATQTTSGAADTQYF	TGTGCCACCCAAACGACTAGCGGGGCGGCAGATACGCAGTATTTT
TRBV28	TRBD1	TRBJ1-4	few	CASSPSTGEVKLFF	TGTGCCAGCAGTCCCAGCACAGGGGAAGTAAAACTGTTTTTT
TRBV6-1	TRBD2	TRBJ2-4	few	CASSPLAGGLQAKNIQYF	TGTGCCAGCAGCCCCCTAGCGGGAGGGCTTCAAGCCAAAAACATTCAGTACTTC
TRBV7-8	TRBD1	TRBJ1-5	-	CASSLKPGGYQPQHF	TGTGCCAGCAGCTTAAAGCCAGGGGGCTATCAGCCCCAGCATTTT
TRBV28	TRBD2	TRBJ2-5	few	CASSLFGSGSTETQYF	TGTGCCAGCAGTTTATTCGGGAGCGGGAGTACCGAGACCCAGTACTTC
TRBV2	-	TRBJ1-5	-	CASSEAPGPQGGQPQHF	TGTGCCAGCAGTGAGGCCCCGGGACCTCAAGGAGGTCAGCCCCAGCATTTT
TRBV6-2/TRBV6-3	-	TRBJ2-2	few	CASRDLERYTGELFF	TGTGCCAGCAGGGACCTCGAGCGGTACACCGGGGAGCTGTTTTTT
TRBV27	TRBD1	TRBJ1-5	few	CASSITGGLSNQPQHF	TGTGCCAGCAGTATAACAGGGGGCCTTAGCAATCAGCCCCAGCATTTT
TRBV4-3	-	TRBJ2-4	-	CASSEVGGNIQYF	TGCGCCAGCAGCGAAGTGGGGGGAAACATTCAGTACTTC
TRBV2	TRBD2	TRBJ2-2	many	CASSEVAGYTGELFF	TGTGCCAGCAGTGAGGTAGCGGGGTACACCGGGGAGCTGTTTTTT
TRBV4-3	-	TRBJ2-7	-	CASSQFYSGTVAYEQYF	TGCGCCAGCAGCCAATTCTATTCCGGGACGGTTGCCTACGAGCAGTACTTC
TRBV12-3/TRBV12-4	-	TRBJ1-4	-	CASSLIGDEKLFF	TGTGCCAGCAGTTTAATAGGAGATGAAAAACTGTTTTTT
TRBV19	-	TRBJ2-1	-	CASSMLQGSYNEQFF	TGTGCCAGTAGTATGCTCCAGGGATCCTACAATGAGCAGTTCTTC
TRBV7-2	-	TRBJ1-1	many	CASSLRTTHTEAFF	TGTGCCAGCAGCTTACGGACGACACACACTGAAGCTTTCTTT
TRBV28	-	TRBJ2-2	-	CASSLLPTTGELFF	TGTGCCAGCAGTTTACTCCCGACCACCGGGGAGCTGTTTTTT
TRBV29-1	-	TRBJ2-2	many	CSAGLGVGTGELFF	TGCAGCGCCGGTTTAGGGGTAGGGACCGGGGAGCTGTTTTTT
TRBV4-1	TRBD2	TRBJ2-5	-	CASSQVVGGVTQYF	TGCGCCAGCAGCCAAGTTGTCGGGGGGGTGACCCAGTACTTC
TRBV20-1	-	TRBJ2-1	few	CSARAGPYDHNEQFF	TGCAGTGCTAGAGCCGGACCTTACGACCACAATGAGCAGTTCTTC
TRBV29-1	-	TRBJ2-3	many	CSAEFPAGTDTQYF	TGCAGCGCCGAGTTCCCGGCAGGCACAGATACGCAGTATTTT
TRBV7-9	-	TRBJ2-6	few	CASSRDSFSGANVLTF	TGTGCCAGCAGCCGGGACTCTTTCTCTGGGGCCAACGTCCTGACTTTC
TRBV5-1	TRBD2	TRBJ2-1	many	CASSQRGTLAGVGDNEQFF	TGCGCCAGCAGCCAGAGGGGAACTTTAGCGGGAGTGGGAGACAATGAGCAGTTCTTC
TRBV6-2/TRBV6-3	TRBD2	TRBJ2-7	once	CATTSGRTYEQYF	TGTGCCACCACTAGCGGGAGAACCTACGAGCAGTACTTC
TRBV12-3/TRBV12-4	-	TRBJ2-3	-	CASSPPYGRSTDTQYF	TGTGCCAGCAGTCCGCCTTACGGGCGGAGCACAGATACGCAGTATTTT
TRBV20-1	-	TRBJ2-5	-	CSASSHTQETQYF	TGCAGTGCTAGCAGCCACACCCAAGAGACCCAGTACTTC
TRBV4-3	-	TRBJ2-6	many	CASSQEIPGWGSGANVLTF	TGCGCCAGCAGCCAAGAAATCCCAGGGTGGGGCTCTGGGGCCAACGTCCTGACTTTC
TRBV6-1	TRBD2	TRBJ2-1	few	CASSRPTSGSYNEQFF	TGTGCCAGCAGTCGCCCGACTAGCGGGAGCTACAATGAGCAGTTCTTC
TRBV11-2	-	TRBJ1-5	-	CASSFLPDQPQHF	TGTGCCAGCAGCTTTCTTCCGGATCAGCCCCAGCATTTT
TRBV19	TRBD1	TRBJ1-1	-	CASRAGGRTEAFF	TGTGCCAGTCGTGCAGGGGGAAGAACTGAAGCTTTCTTT
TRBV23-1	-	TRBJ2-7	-	CASDCPYEQYF	TGCGCCAGCGACTGTCCCTACGAGCAGTACTTC
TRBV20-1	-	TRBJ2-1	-	CSAREEGTRTSGNEQFF	TGCAGTGCTAGAGAAGAGGGGACCCGGACCAGCGGGAATGAGCAGTTCTTC
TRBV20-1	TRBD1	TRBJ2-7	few	CSFPKRGQGGEQYF	TGCAGTTTCCCCAAACGGGGACAGGGGGGCGAGCAGTACTTC
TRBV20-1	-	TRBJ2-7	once	CSARGASDHEQYF	TGCAGTGCTAGAGGGGCTAGCGACCACGAGCAGTACTTC
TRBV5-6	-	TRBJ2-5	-	CASSPGTFARETQYF	TGTGCCAGCAGTCCGGGGACCTTCGCCCGGGAGACCCAGTACTTC
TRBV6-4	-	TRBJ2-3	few	CASSDGSGTDTQYF	TGTGCCAGCAGTGACGGATCTGGCACAGATACGCAGTATTTT
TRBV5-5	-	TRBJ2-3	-	CASSSAGSDTQYF	TGTGCCAGCAGCAGCGCGGGATCCGATACGCAGTATTTT
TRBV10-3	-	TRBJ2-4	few	CAISESTKSRANIQYF	TGTGCCATCAGTGAGTCGACGAAGTCGCGGGCAAACATTCAGTACTTC
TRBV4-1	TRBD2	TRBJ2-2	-	CASSQALAGVGTGELFF	TGCGCCAGCAGCCAAGCCCTAGCGGGAGTCGGCACCGGGGAGCTGTTTTTT
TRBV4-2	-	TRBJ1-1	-	CASSQEKLGTEAFF	TGTGCCAGCAGCCAAGAAAAGCTGGGGACTGAAGCTTTCTTT
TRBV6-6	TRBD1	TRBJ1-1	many	CASSPGQGEAFF	TGTGCCAGCAGCCCTGGACAGGGCGAAGCTTTCTTT
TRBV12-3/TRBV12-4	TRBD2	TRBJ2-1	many	CASSLWGTSGGRDEQFF	TGTGCCAGCAGTTTATGGGGGACTAGCGGGGGTAGGGATGAGCAGTTCTTC
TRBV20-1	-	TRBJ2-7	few	CSARARAPYEQYF	TGCAGTGCTAGGGCCAGGGCCCCCTACGAGCAGTACTTC
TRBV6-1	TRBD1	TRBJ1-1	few	CASCRTGVVAEAFF	TGTGCCAGCTGTCGGACAGGGGTTGTCGCTGAAGCTTTCTTT
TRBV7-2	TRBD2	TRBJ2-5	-	CASSLDGAREGTQYF	TGTGCCAGCAGCTTAGACGGGGCTAGGGAGGGGACCCAGTACTTC
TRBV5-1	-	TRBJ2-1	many	CASSLEIGANEQFF	TGCGCCAGCAGCTTGGAGATCGGGGCCAATGAGCAGTTCTTC
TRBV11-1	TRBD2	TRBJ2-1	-	CASSPPGLAGDAYNEQFF	TGTGCCAGCAGCCCTCCGGGACTAGCGGGAGACGCCTACAATGAGCAGTTCTTC
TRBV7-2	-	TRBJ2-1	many	CASSLARYNEQFF	TGTGCCAGCAGCTTAGCGCGTTACAATGAGCAGTTCTTC
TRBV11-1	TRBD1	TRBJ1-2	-	CASSPRDRRGGYTF	TGTGCCAGCAGCCCCCGGGACAGGAGGGGCGGCTACACCTTC
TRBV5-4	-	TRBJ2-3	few	CASSNEGTSSTDTQYF	TGTGCCAGCAGTAACGAAGGGACTTCTAGCACAGATACGCAGTATTTT
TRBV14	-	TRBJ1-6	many	CASSPQGNSPLHF	TGTGCCAGCAGCCCTCAGGGAAATTCACCCCTCCACTTT
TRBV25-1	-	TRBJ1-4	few	CASSDAGSTNEKLFF	TGTGCCAGCAGCGACGCAGGGTCGACTAATGAAAAACTGTTTTTT
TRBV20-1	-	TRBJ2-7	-	CSASRQAGLGEQYF	TGCAGTGCTAGTAGGCAGGCCGGCCTGGGAGAGCAGTACTTC
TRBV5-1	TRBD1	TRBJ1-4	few	CASSYYGTGNEKLFF	TGCGCCAGCAGCTACTACGGGACAGGGAATGAAAAACTGTTTTTT
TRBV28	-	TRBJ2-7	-	CASSLITEQYF	TGTGCCAGCAGCCTCATCACCGAGCAGTACTTC